This T cell receptor beta chain originates from a study of molecular identifiers for immune sequencing clone quantification. Making the bulk TCR libraries relied on previously described methods and listed TCR primers. Each CDR3 protein is one row after TCRdb ran MiXCR on the PCR reads. Among 600,000 to 650,000 distinct CDR3 sequences listed, just under 20% were seen once. The sample holds many counts of this clonotype. Its matching antigen is unknown. J lost 0 bases, V lost 0 bases, and 4 bases had no gene match. This CDR3 is built from 16 residues. Germline assignment: CDR1 SGHNT and CDR2 YYREEE (reference sequence). Study outcomes and limitations: The study found clones above 20 RNA copies held over 99% of effector molecules and under 1% in naive cells. Molecules of identical TCR sharing a barcode could underestimate highly expanded clone sizes.

Libraries of naive CD8 T cells were made from 20,000 to 1,000,000 sorted cells. They used 10%, 30% or 50% RNA. This TCR derives from a human donor in good health. Some libraries in this study had Jurkat cell RNA spiked in. The sample consisted of naive CD8+ T cells from blood, with Jurkat cell RNA spiked in. Regarding subset: FACS-sorted CD8+CD4-CCR7+CD45RA+ naive T cells. The chain uses TRBV5-4 and TRBJ2-7; 9 positions agree with TRBD1. CDR3 protein: CASSLAGTGSSYEQYF. In DNA form, the CDR3 reads TGTGCCAGCAGCTTGGCCGGGACAGGGAGCTCCTACGAGCAGTACTTC.